Each of the 9 T cell receptor beta chains below was sequenced from the same sample in a study of blood T cell repertoires in COVID-19. Measured with immunoSEQ multiplex PCR; TCRdb has only the in-frame clones, and not every one. Here the sample spans 170,000 or so clones, around 83% being singletons. Material: peripheral blood. The receptors stem from a human donor in a cohort sampled during active COVID-19.

The chain combines TRBV2 with TRBJ1-2; tentatively, D is TRBD1 (5 bases). CDR1 and CDR2 from the germline V gene are SNHLY and FYNNEI. The CDR3 spans 13 residues. V was clipped by 3 bases and J by 4 bases, with 9 bases between them. The DNA for the CDR3 is TGTGCCAGCAGTGATCAGGGTTTCTATGGCTACACCTTC. Translation: CASSDQGFYGYTF.

The chain links TRBV5-1 to TRBJ1-1, with D possibly being TRBD1 (5 bases). Per germline, CDR1 SGHRS and CDR2 YFSETQ. V lost 3 bases and J lost 3, with 21 bases in between. The CDR3 is made up of 17 amino acids. This CDR3 reads CASSSHLNSGMHTEAFF. The CDR3 DNA is TGCGCCAGCAGCTCCCACCTAAACTCAGGGATGCACACTGAAGCTTTCTTT.

The V call is TRBV5-3, the J call TRBJ2-7, with TRBD1 as a possible D gene (5 bases). TRBV5-3 is treated as an ORF (open reading frame) with a function not yet certain. Deletions cut 4 bases from V and 4 bases from J, with 15 bases between. The CDR3 length is 14 residues. The CDR3 DNA sequence: TGTGCCAGAAGCCCTCCTGGGGCGAGTTACGAGCAGTACTTC. Protein: CARSPPGASYEQYF.

The chain carries TRBV1 and TRBJ2-5; TRBD1 was called by the table and not checked on the DNA. TRBV1 is given as a pseudogene. The CDR3 contains 18 residues. Here the CDR3 reads CTSSQDLLGTTHQETQYF. The CDR3, as DNA: TGCACCAGCAGCCAAGATCTCTTAGGGACAACCCACCAAGAGACCCAGTACTTC.

The rearrangement links TRBV6-5 to TRBJ1-2; 10 nucleotides match TRBD1. CDR1 is MNHEY and CDR2 is SVGAGI in the germline V gene. V was pared by 2 bases and J by 6 bases, with 6 bases of the junction left unmatched. The CDR3 spans 15 residues. CDR3 amino acids: CASSYLGGTGDGYTF. The CDR3 DNA reads as TGTGCCAGCAGTTACCTGGGGGGGACAGGGGATGGCTACACCTTC.

The V call is TRBV5-4, the J call TRBJ1-2, with 8 bases matching TRBD1. The CDR3 runs to 14 residues. The junction had 6 bases not matched to a gene; V was cut back by 2 bases and J by 6 bases. Germline values: CDR1 SGHNT, CDR2 YYREEE (reference sequence). As DNA, the CDR3 is TGTGCCAGCAGCTTAGAGACAGGGGCGGATGGCTACACCTTC. Its translation: CASSLETGADGYTF.

The rearrangement links TRBV10-1 to TRBJ2-3; 7 bases are shared with TRBD2. Germline V gene sequence: CDR1 WNHNN, CDR2 SYGVQD (reference sequence). The CDR3 sequence is 15 residues long. J lost 0 bases, V lost 3 bases, and 3 bases had no gene match. Here the CDR3 DNA reads TGCGCCAGCAGTGATCCTAGCGGAAGCACAGATACGCAGTATTTT. Residues: CASSDPSGSTDTQYF.

The chain uses TRBV6-7 and TRBJ1-1, with TRBD1 matching over 9 bases. TRBV6-7 is given ORF status, its function remaining uncertain. V dropped 7 bases and J dropped 4; count of bases not matched to a gene: 10. The CDR3 is 15 residues long. The CDR3 coding sequence is TGTGCCAGCAAGGGGACAGGGTGCAATACCACTGAAGCTTTCTTT. Encoded protein: CASKGTGCNTTEAFF.

This chain uses TRBV9 with TRBJ2-2; perhaps TRBD2 as D (6 bases). CDR1 and CDR2 from the germline V gene are SGDLS and YYNGEE. Trimming left V 0 bases short and J 7 bases short, with 16 bases between. CDR3 length: 16 residues. CDR3 sequence reads: CASSVEWGGKGGELFF. CDR3 nucleotide sequence: TGTGCCAGCAGCGTAGAATGGGGCGGGAAAGGCGGGGAGCTGTTTTTT.